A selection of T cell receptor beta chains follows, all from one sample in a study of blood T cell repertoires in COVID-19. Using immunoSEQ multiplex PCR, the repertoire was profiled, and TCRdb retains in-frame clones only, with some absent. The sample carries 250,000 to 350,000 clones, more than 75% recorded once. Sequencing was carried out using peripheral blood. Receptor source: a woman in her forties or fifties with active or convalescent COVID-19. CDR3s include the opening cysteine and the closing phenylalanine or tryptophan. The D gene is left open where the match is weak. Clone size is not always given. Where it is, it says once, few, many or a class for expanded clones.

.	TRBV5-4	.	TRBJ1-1	CASSRRADRVTKAFF	TGTGCCAGCAGCCGTCGGGCAGACAGAGTTACAAAAGCTTTCTTT
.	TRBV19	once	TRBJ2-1	CASSPDGSSYNEQFF	TGTGCCAGTAGTCCCGACGGGTCCAGTTACAATGAGCAGTTCTTC
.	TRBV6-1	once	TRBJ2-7	CASSELYEQYF	TGTGCCAGCAGTGAACTATACGAGCAGTACTTC
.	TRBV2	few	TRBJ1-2	CASSGDSDIYGYTF	TGTGCCAGCAGTGGGGACTCCGATATCTATGGCTACACCTTC
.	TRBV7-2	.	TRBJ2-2	CASSLVALGANTGELFF	TGTGCCAGCAGCTTAGTGGCCCTAGGGGCGAACACCGGGGAGCTGTTTTTT
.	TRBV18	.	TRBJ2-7	CASSPGGYEQYF	TGTGCCAGCTCACCGGGAGGTTACGAGCAGTACTTC
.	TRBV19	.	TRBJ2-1	CASSQGYNEQFF	TGTGCCAGTAGTCAGGGCTACAATGAGCAGTTCTTC
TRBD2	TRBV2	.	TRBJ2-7	CASIPQELAGVYEQYF	TGTGCCAGCATCCCTCAGGAACTAGCGGGAGTGTACGAGCAGTACTTC
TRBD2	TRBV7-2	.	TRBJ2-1	CASSLARLAGGPRNEQFF	TGTGCCAGCAGCTTAGCGCGGCTAGCGGGGGGGCCTAGGAATGAGCAGTTCTTC
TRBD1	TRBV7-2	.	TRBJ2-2	CASSLKTGSGTGELFF	TGTGCCAGCAGCTTGAAGACAGGGAGCGGCACCGGGGAGCTGTTTTTT
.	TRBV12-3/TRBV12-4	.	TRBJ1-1	CASSLAQNTEAFF	TGTGCCAGCAGTTTAGCACAGAACACTGAAGCTTTCTTT
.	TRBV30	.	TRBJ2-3	CAWSSGQSDTQYF	TGTGCCTGGAGTTCTGGACAGTCAGATACGCAGTATTTT
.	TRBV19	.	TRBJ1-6	CASSINGVNSPLHF	TGTGCCAGTAGTATAAATGGAGTGAATTCACCCCTCCACTTT
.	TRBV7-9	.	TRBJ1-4	CASSLRRGGLNEKLFF	TGTGCCAGCAGCTTACGGCGGGGGGGCCTTAATGAAAAACTGTTTTTT
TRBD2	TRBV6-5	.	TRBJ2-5	CASQTARDYKETQYF	TGTGCCAGCCAAACTGCCCGGGACTACAAAGAGACCCAGTACTTC
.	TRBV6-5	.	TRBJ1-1	CASRTGLNTEAFF	TGTGCCAGCAGGACAGGACTGAACACTGAAGCTTTCTTT
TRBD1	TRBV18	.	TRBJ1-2	CASSPDRGLGYGYTF	TGTGCCAGCTCACCAGACAGGGGGCTCGGCTATGGCTACACCTTC